This passage covers 23 T cell receptor beta chains from one sample sequenced in a study of early T cells in non-severe SARS-CoV-2 infection. MiXCR, run by TCRdb on the 5' RACE reads, gives a single entry per CDR3 protein. The sample lists roughly 35,000 distinct CDR3 sequences, approximately 6.9% occurring once. The sample was whole blood. These receptors were collected from an adult who was a healthcare worker with PCR-confirmed SARS-CoV-2 infection or an uninfected control (not recorded which).

With respect to this clonotype: Just one base apart from a much larger clone, this may be a read error. The chain joins TRBV29-1 to TRBJ1-1; 7 nucleotides agree with TRBD1. CDR1 and CDR2 (germline): SQVTM, ANQGSEA. The length of the CDR3 is 13 residues. The junction had 6 bases not matched to a gene; V was cut back by 7 bases and J by 1 base. The CDR3 coding sequence is TGCAGCGGCACGGGACAGCCGAACACTGAAGCTTTCTTT. Translating it yields CSGTGQPNTEAFF.

This clonotype showed up many times. The chain is built from TRBV7-8 and TRBJ1-1, with D hard to call. The CDR3 is 15 residues long. V gave up 1 base and J gave up 0 bases, with 9 bases separating them. Germline assignment: CDR1 SGHVS and CDR2 FQNEAQ. The CDR3 DNA sequence: TGTGCCAGCAGCTTAGTCGGGGAACTGAACACTGAAGCTTTCTTT. Protein: CASSLVGELNTEAFF.

This clonotype has ten or more counts. This chain uses TRBV13 with TRBJ1-1; D remains ambiguous. Germline-derived CDR1 and CDR2 are PRHDT and FYEKMQ (reference sequence). The V and J ends lost 3 bases and 0 bases respectively, with 11 bases between them. The CDR3 covers 15 residues. The CDR3 nucleotides are TGTGCCAGCAGCTTCCCGTCAGTCATGAACACTGAAGCTTTCTTT. Translation gives CASSFPSVMNTEAFF.

This clonotype came up many times. The rearrangement joins TRBV20-1 to TRBJ2-1; 8 bases align to TRBD2. The ends lost 3 bases at V and 0 bases at J; junction bases unmatched: 4. The CDR3 is 15 amino acids. Germline V CDR1 and CDR2: DFQATT, SNEGSKA (reference sequence). This CDR3 reads CSASPLADSYNEQFF. CDR3 DNA sequence: TGCAGTGCTAGCCCACTAGCGGACTCCTACAATGAGCAGTTCTTC.

Comment on this clonotype: Mismatch with germline at one junction end may stem from a read error. The V gene is TRBV6-5, the J gene TRBJ2-7, with D perhaps TRBD2 (6 bases). The CDR3 sequence is 15 residues long. From germline, CDR1 is MNHEY and CDR2 SVGAGI. The CDR3 DNA reads as TGTGCCAGCAATTACGAGGAGGGAAGCTCCTACGAGCAGTACTTC. It specifies CASNYEEGSSYEQYF.

The rearrangement links TRBV3-1 to TRBJ2-3, with D possibly TRBD1 on 5 matching bases. Trimming took 3 bases from V and 9 from J, leaving 10 bases between them. Germline V CDR1 and CDR2: LGHDT, YNNKEL (reference sequence). CDR3 length equals 12 residues. CDR3 nucleotide sequence: TGTGCCAGCAGCCAGGGGCTGTACACGCAGTATTTT. This translates into CASSQGLYTQYF.

This clonotype was recorded at least ten times. The genes are TRBV13 and TRBJ2-4; D is possibly TRBD2 (6 bases). The CDR3 loop spans 20 amino acids. V gave up 1 base and J gave up 0 bases, with 22 bases separating them. Germline CDR1 PRHDT, CDR2 FYEKMQ (reference sequence). CDR3 loop: CASSLASVAATHLAKNIQYF. The CDR3 DNA follows: TGTGCCAGCAGCTTAGCCTCGGTAGCGGCCACGCATCTAGCCAAAAACATTCAGTACTTC.

This clonotype is medium-sized by share. The chain employs TRBV15 and TRBJ1-5; D is unclear. In germline, CDR1 is LNHNV, CDR2 YYDKDF (reference sequence). V was trimmed by 1 base and J by 2 bases, leaving 9 bases between them. This CDR3 has 15 amino acids. This chain's CDR3 is CATSRVDGGNQPQHF. DNA for the CDR3: TGTGCCACCAGCAGAGTTGACGGGGGCAATCAGCCCCAGCATTTT.

As for this clonotype: This likely comes from a read error, as the CDR3 has no conserved phenylalanine or tryptophan at its end. The chain recombines TRBV29-1 with TRBJ2-1, with D possibly being TRBD1 (5 bases). Germline lookup yields CDR1 SQVTM and CDR2 ANQGSEA. Trimming left V 7 bases short and J 2 bases short, with 9 bases between. This CDR3 region has 12 residues. The CDR3 protein is CSADRTYNEQFY. The CDR3 DNA reads TGCAGCGCAGACAGAACCTACAATGAGCAGTTCTAC.

Ten or more counts support this clonotype. The CDR3 DNA reads as TGCAGTGCGGTACAGGGGTCGGACTATGGCTACACCTTC. Its protein product is CSAVQGSDYGYTF. The chain combines TRBV20-1 with TRBJ1-2; 7 positions match TRBD1. The V and J ends lost 6 bases and 3 bases, in that order; junction bases with no gene match: 7. Germline loops: CDR1 DFQATT, CDR2 SNEGSKA (reference sequence). The CDR3 runs to 13 residues.

This clonotype was seen more than once but under ten times. J is TRBJ2-7 and V is TRBV5-1; D gene ambiguous. Trimming stripped 1 base from V and 8 bases from J, with 7 bases between. The CDR3 length is 11 residues. Per germline, CDR1 SGHRS and CDR2 YFSETQ. The CDR3 is CASSLQEKQYF. CDR3 bases: TGCGCCAGCAGCTTGCAGGAGAAGCAGTACTTC.

V gene TRBV7-8 combines with J gene TRBJ1-4; a weak D match, TRBD1 (5 bases). Germline V gene lookup returns CDR1 SGHVS and CDR2 FQNEAQ. The V end was cut by 2 bases, the J end by 7 bases, with 8 bases between. This CDR3 is 13 amino acids long. The CDR3 sequence: CASSLPGGEKLFF. The CDR3, as DNA: TGTGCCAGCAGCTTACCCGGGGGTGAAAAACTGTTTTTT.

The V gene is TRBV29-1, the J gene TRBJ1-1; D remains ambiguous. This CDR3 region has 11 residues. V lost 6 bases to trimming and J lost 5 bases, with 10 bases between them. Germline loops: CDR1 SQVTM, CDR2 ANQGSEA. CDR3 coding DNA: TGCAGCGTCGAAAGGGATACTGAAGCTTTCTTT. It is translated as CSVERDTEAFF.

This clonotype was observed a few times. The genes are TRBV6-5 and TRBJ2-1; D is undetermined. The CDR3 runs to 16 residues. In germline, CDR1 is MNHEY, CDR2 SVGAGI. Between the trimmed V and J ends, which lost 0 bases and 0 bases, there was a span of 9 bases. The CDR3: CASSYSPRSSYNEQFF. CDR3 bases: TGTGCCAGCAGTTACTCTCCCCGAAGCTCCTACAATGAGCAGTTCTTC.

V usage is TRBV30 and J usage is TRBJ2-1; 8 positions agree with TRBD1. CDR1 and CDR2 (germline): GTSNPN, SVGIG (reference sequence). The V and J ends lost 4 bases and 5 bases, in that order; junction bases with no gene match: 10. The CDR3 runs to 15 residues. CDR3 sequence reads: CAWTSGTGLNNEQFF. For the CDR3, the DNA is TGTGCCTGGACCTCCGGGACAGGACTTAACAATGAGCAGTTCTTC.

Ten or more counts support this clonotype. The gene calls are TRBV25-1 and TRBJ1-4; no reliable D call. The germline V gene has CDR1 MGHDK and CDR2 SYGVNS. V was cut by 1 base and J by 5 bases, with 11 bases left in between. The CDR3 loop spans 15 amino acids. The CDR3 protein is CASSEFKGPNEKLFF. The CDR3 region has the DNA TGTGCCAGCAGTGAATTTAAGGGTCCCAATGAAAAACTGTTTTTT.

The V gene is TRBV7-8, the J gene TRBJ1-1, with TRBD1 identical over 7 bases. The CDR3 is 15 amino acids. CDR1 is SGHVS, CDR2 FQNEAQ, per germline. The junction had 13 bases not matched to a gene; V was cut back by 1 base and J by 11 bases. The CDR3 reads CASSLVEVAGQRAFF. For the CDR3, the DNA is TGTGCCAGCAGCTTAGTTGAGGTTGCGGGACAGCGGGCTTTCTTT.

V usage is TRBV29-1 and J usage is TRBJ2-7; D remains unclear. The CDR3 is 14 amino acids. Trimming took 4 bases from V and 2 from J, leaving 15 bases between them. Germline CDR1 is SQVTM and CDR2 is ANQGSEA. CDR3 region: CSVVPGRITYEQYF. The CDR3 DNA is TGCAGCGTTGTGCCGGGCCGAATCACCTACGAGCAGTACTTC.

This clonotype occurred many times. This rearrangement joins TRBV2 to TRBJ2-3; D possibly uses TRBD1 or TRBD2 (5 bases each). The CDR3 is 13 amino acids. The V end lost 4 bases, the J end lost 2 bases, and 7 bases lay between the germline ends. Germline CDR1 reads SNHLY; CDR2 reads FYNNEI. DNA for the CDR3: TGTGCCAGCAGTGGGGGGTACACAGATACGCAGTATTTT. Encoded protein: CASSGGYTDTQYF. The variable domain in full, completed from reference TRBV2 and TRBJ2-3, reads EPEVTQTPSHQVTQMGQEVILRCVPISNHLYFYWYRQILGQKVEFLVSFYNNEISEKSEIFDDQFSVERPDGSNFTLKIRSTKLEDSAMYFCASSGGYTDTQYFGPGTRLTVL.

Many counts were recorded for this clonotype. The chain is built from TRBV5-1 and TRBJ2-7; 12 bases are shared with TRBD2. Germline V lookup: CDR1 SGHRS, CDR2 YFSETQ. The CDR3 is 18 amino acids. The ends lost 0 bases at V and 0 bases at J; junction bases unmatched: 7. Here the CDR3 reads CASSLGTSGTLSSYEQYF. CDR3 nucleotides: TGCGCCAGCAGCTTGGGGACTAGCGGGACCTTGAGCTCCTACGAGCAGTACTTC. The full variable domain, in which reference TRBV5-1 and TRBJ2-7 provide the parts outside the CDR3, is KAGVTQTPRYLIKTRGQQVTLSCSPISGHRSVSWYQQTPGQGLQFLFEYFSETQRNKGNFPGRFSGRQFSNSRSEMNVSTLELGDSALYLCASSLGTSGTLSSYEQYFGPGTRLTVT.

A remark on this clonotype: The likely explanation is a read error, given a far larger clone one base away. The chain joins TRBV20-1 to TRBJ2-3, with D possibly TRBD2 on 5 matching bases. Germline assignment: CDR1 DFQATT and CDR2 SNEGSKA (reference sequence). Trimming stripped 5 bases from V and 1 base from J, with 10 bases between. CDR3 length: 13 amino acids. The CDR3 coding sequence is TGCAGTGCTGGACCAGCGGGCACAGATACGCAGTATTTT. Its protein is CSAGPAGTDTQYF.

This clonotype has ten or more counts. This chain connects TRBV11-2 to TRBJ2-4, with 8 bases matching TRBD2. The germline V gene encodes CDR1 SGHAT and CDR2 FQNNGV. V shed 8 bases and J 9 bases; nucleotides not matched to a gene: 12. The CDR3 sequence is 14 residues long. The CDR3 sequence is CASQQAGAVGIQYF. The CDR3, as DNA: TGTGCCAGCCAACAAGCGGGGGCCGTCGGCATTCAGTACTTC.

There are a few counts of this clonotype. V gene TRBV10-3 combines with J gene TRBJ2-1; tentative D call: TRBD1 (6 bases). The CDR3 covers 13 residues. Germline values: CDR1 ENHRY, CDR2 SYGVKD. Trimming removed 5 bases at V and 11 bases at J, with 16 bases between. CDR3 sequence (DNA): TGTGCCATCAGTCCGAGGGACACTGAGAAGCAGTTCTTC. Translation: CAISPRDTEKQFF.